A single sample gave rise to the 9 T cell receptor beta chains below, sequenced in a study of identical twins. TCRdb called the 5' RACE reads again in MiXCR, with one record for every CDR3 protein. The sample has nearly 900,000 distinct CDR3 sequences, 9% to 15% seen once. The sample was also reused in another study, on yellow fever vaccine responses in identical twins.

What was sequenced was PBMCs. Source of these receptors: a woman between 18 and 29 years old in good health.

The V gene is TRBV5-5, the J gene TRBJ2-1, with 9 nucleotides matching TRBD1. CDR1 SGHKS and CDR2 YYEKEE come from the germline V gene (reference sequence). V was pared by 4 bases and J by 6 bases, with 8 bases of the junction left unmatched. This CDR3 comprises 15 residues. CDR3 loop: CASSEDRGLGNEQFF. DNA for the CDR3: TGTGCCAGCAGCGAAGACAGGGGGTTAGGCAATGAGCAGTTCTTC.

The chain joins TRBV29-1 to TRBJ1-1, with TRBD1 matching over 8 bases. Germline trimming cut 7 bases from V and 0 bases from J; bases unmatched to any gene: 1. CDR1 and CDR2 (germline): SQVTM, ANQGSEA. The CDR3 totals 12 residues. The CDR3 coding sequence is TGCAGCGGACAGGGGATGAACACTGAAGCTTTCTTT. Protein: CSGQGMNTEAFF.

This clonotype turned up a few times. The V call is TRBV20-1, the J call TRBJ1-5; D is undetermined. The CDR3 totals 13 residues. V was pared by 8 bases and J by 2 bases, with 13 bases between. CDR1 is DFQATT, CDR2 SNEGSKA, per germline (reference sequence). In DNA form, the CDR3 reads TGCAGTACCTACGAGGGAGGCAATCAGCCCCAGCATTTT. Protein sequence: CSTYEGGNQPQHF.

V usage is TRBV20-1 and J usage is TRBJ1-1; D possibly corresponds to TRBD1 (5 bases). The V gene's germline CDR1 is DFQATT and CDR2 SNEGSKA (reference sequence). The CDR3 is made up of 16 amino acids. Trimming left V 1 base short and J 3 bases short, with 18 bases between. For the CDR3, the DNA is TGCAGTGCTAGAGCATTGACGGGGCGGGATGACACTGAAGCTTTCTTT. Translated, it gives CSARALTGRDDTEAFF.

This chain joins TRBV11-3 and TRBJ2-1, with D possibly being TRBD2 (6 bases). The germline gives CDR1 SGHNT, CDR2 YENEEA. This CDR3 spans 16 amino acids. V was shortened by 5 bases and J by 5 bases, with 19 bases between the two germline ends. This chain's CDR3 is CASSRGLSSGDNEQFF. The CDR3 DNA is TGTGCCAGCAGCCGAGGACTTTCGTCGGGGGACAATGAGCAGTTCTTC.

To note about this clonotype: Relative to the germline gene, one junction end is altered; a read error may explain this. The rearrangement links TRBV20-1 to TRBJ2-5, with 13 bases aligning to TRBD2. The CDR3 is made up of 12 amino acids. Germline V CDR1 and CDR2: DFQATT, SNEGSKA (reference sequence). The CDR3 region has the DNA TGCGGAATACTAGCGGGGGGGGGCCCGGGCAACTTC. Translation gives CGILAGGGPGNF.

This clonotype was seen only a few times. CDR3 sequence reads: CASSGQGQRSNQPQHF. CDR3 nucleotide sequence: TGTGCCAGCAGCGGGCAAGGACAGAGAAGCAATCAGCCCCAGCATTTT. This chain uses TRBV7-9 with TRBJ1-5; D might be TRBD1 (6 bases). CDR1 is SEHNR and CDR2 is FQNEAQ in the germline V gene (reference sequence). Trimming stripped 5 bases from V and 1 base from J, with 15 bases between. The CDR3 contains 16 residues.

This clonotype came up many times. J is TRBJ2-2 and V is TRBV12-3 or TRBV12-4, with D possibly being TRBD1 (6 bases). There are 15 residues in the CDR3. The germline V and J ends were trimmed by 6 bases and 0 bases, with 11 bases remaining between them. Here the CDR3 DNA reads TGTGCCAGCAGGACGGGACACGCGAACACCGGGGAGCTGTTTTTT. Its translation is CASRTGHANTGELFF.

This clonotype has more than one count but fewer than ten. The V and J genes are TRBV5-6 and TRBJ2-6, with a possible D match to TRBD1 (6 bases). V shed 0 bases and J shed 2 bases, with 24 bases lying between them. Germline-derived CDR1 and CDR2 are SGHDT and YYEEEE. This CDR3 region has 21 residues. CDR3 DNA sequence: TGTGCCAGCAGCTTGGTAGGTTGGCAGGGGATCCTCTTAACTGGGGCCAACGTCCTGACTTTC. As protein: CASSLVGWQGILLTGANVLTF.